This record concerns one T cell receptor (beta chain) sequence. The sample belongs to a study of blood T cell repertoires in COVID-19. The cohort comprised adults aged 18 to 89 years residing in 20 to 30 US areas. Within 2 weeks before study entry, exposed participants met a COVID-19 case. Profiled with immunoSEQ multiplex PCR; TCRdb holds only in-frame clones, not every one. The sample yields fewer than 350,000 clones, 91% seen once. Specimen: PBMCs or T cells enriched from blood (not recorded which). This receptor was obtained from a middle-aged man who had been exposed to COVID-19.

CDR3: CASSESNAGSEKLFF. Here the CDR3 DNA reads TGCGCCAGCAGTGAGTCGAATGCAGGGTCTGAAAAACTGTTTTTT. The chain links TRBV10-2 to TRBJ1-4; a weak D match, TRBD1 (5 bases). Between the trimmed V and J ends, which lost 0 bases and 7 bases, there was a span of 12 bases. The CDR3 has 15 residues. The V gene's germline CDR1 is WSHSY and CDR2 SAAADI.